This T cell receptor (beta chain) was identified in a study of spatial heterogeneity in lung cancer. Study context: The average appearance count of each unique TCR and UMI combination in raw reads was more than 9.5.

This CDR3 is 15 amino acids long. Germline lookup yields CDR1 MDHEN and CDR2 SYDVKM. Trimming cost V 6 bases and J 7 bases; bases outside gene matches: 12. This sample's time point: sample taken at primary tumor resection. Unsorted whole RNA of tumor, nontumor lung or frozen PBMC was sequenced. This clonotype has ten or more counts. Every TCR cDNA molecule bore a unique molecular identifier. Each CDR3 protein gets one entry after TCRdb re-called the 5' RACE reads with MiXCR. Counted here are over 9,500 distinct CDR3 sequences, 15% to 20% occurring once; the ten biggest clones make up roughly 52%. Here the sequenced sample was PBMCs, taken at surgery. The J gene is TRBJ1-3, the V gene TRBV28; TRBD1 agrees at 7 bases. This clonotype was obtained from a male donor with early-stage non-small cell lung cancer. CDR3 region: CASSPGTVARNTIYF. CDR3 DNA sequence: TGTGCCAGCAGCCCCGGGACAGTTGCTAGGAACACCATATATTTT.